The 20 T cell receptor beta chains listed next were all sequenced from one sample in a study of T cell changes during pregnancy in multiple sclerosis. Sequenced by immunoSEQ multiplex PCR; TCRdb stores in-frame clones only, minus some. The sample consists of around 50,000 clones, around 90% of them appearing once. Here the sequenced sample was CD4+ T cells from peripheral blood mononuclear cells, taken in the third trimester of pregnancy. These receptors were collected from a female donor with multiple sclerosis, enrolled in a pregnancy study.

This clone was seen a few times. The chain is built from TRBV9 and TRBJ1-5; unclear D gene. Germline V CDR1 and CDR2: SGDLS, YYNGEE. Trimming took off 5 bases at V and 0 bases at J, with 12 bases between the two ends. The CDR3 runs to 15 residues. CDR3 bases: TGTGCCAGCAGTTCCAGCCACAGTAGCAATCAGCCCCAGCATTTT. This gives the protein CASSSSHSSNQPQHF. The full variable domain, completed using reference TRBV9 and TRBJ1-5, is DSGVTQTPKHLITATGQRVTLRCSPRSGDLSVYWYQQSLDQGLQFLIQYYNGEERAKGNILERFSAQQFPDLHSELNLSSLELGDSALYFCASSSSHSSNQPQHFGDGTRLSIL.

The chain joins TRBV29-1 to TRBJ1-4; 8 bases map to TRBD1. CDR3 size: 14 residues. Losses at the gene ends were 5 bases for V and 5 bases for J; bases not matched to a gene: 7. Germline lookup yields CDR1 SQVTM and CDR2 ANQGSEA. CDR3 residues: CSVNTGGPNEKLFF. The CDR3, as DNA: TGCAGCGTTAATACAGGGGGGCCGAATGAAAAACTGTTTTTT. The complete variable domain, with remaining parts taken from reference TRBV29-1 and TRBJ1-4, reads SAVISQKPSRDICQRGTSLTIQCQVDSQVTMMFWYRQQPGQSLTLIATANQGSEATYESGFVIDKFPISRPNLTFSTLTVSNMSPEDSSIYLCSVNTGGPNEKLFFGSGTQLSVL.

CDR3 loop: CASSIQGGEKLFF. The CDR3 DNA reads TGTGCCAGTAGTATCCAGGGGGGTGAAAAACTGTTTTTT. J is TRBJ1-4 and V is TRBV19; 7 nucleotides align to TRBD1. The germline V gene has CDR1 LNHDA and CDR2 SQIVND (reference sequence). The CDR3 is made up of 13 amino acids. The V segment lost 3 bases and the J segment 7 bases; nucleotides outside the gene matches: 2. Complete variable domain (other parts from reference TRBV19 and TRBJ1-4): DGGITQSPKYLFRKEGQNVTLSCEQNLNHDAMYWYRQDPGQGLRLIYYSQIVNDFQKGDIAEGYSVSREKKESFPLTVTSAQKNPTAFYLCASSIQGGEKLFFGSGTQLSVL.

The chain links TRBV15 to TRBJ1-1; 7 bases map to TRBD1. Germline CDR1 and CDR2: LNHNV and YYDKDF (reference sequence). This CDR3 is 15 amino acids long. The junction had 10 bases not matched to a gene; V was cut back by 1 base and J by 8 bases. The CDR3 is CATSRANRQGVEAFF. The CDR3 DNA is TGTGCCACCAGCAGAGCAAATCGACAGGGAGTGGAAGCTTTCTTT.

This CDR3 is CASSQSQGRTEAFF. As DNA, the CDR3 is TGTGCCAGCAGCCAATCACAGGGGCGAACTGAAGCTTTCTTT. The chain joins TRBV5-4 to TRBJ1-1; 7 positions agree with TRBD1. Losses at the gene ends were 4 bases for V and 5 bases for J; bases not matched to a gene: 8. CDR3 length: 14 residues. Germline V gene data show CDR1 as SGHNT and CDR2 as YYREEE (reference sequence).

This chain joins TRBV19 and TRBJ2-2; perhaps TRBD1 as D (5 bases). V shed 7 bases and J shed 5 bases, with 11 bases lying between them. Germline values: CDR1 LNHDA, CDR2 SQIVND (reference sequence). The CDR3 runs to 13 residues. As DNA, the CDR3 is TGTGCCAGTAATGAGCAGGGTACCGGGGAGCTGTTTTTT. This sequence encodes CASNEQGTGELFF. The entire variable domain, with the rest obtained from reference TRBV19 and TRBJ2-2, is as follows: DGGITQSPKYLFRKEGQNVTLSCEQNLNHDAMYWYRQDPGQGLRLIYYSQIVNDFQKGDIAEGYSVSREKKESFPLTVTSAQKNPTAFYLCASNEQGTGELFFGEGSRLTVL.

The V call is TRBV7-9, the J call TRBJ2-1, with D maybe TRBD1 (6 bases). The V gene's germline CDR1 is SEHNR and CDR2 FQNEAQ (reference sequence). V dropped 1 base and J dropped 14 bases, with 15 bases sitting between them. The CDR3 is 13 amino acids. The CDR3 reads CASSLETGMVEFF. DNA of the CDR3: TGTGCCAGCAGCTTAGAGACAGGTATGGTGGAGTTCTTC.

The gene calls are TRBV6-5 and TRBJ1-2, with 7 positions matching TRBD1. The CDR3 runs to 14 residues. Trimming took 5 bases from V and 8 from J; bases not matched to a gene: 11. CDR1 is MNHEY, CDR2 SVGAGI, per germline. CDR3: CASSLRTGSGGYTF. The CDR3 coding sequence is TGTGCCAGCAGTCTCCGGACAGGATCGGGCGGCTACACCTTC.

The rearrangement links TRBV4-2 to TRBJ2-7; 10 positions match TRBD2. The germline V gene encodes CDR1 LGHNA and CDR2 YNFKEQ. The CDR3 consists of 16 residues. V shed 1 base and J 6 bases; nucleotides not matched to a gene: 9. The CDR3 loop reads CASSQVWSGGDGEQYF. The CDR3 DNA is TGTGCCAGCAGCCAAGTCTGGAGCGGGGGGGACGGCGAGCAGTACTTC.

The rearrangement joins TRBV27 to TRBJ1-1; 10 nucleotides align to TRBD1. The CDR3 runs to 15 residues. Germline CDR1 MNHEY, CDR2 SMNVEV (reference sequence). After removal of 5 bases from V and 1 base from J, the junction contained 4 bases not matched to a gene. The CDR3 spells CASSRRDRGNTEAFF. CDR3 bases: TGTGCCAGCAGTCGACGGGACAGGGGGAACACTGAAGCTTTCTTT.

The chain has TRBV6-1 and TRBJ2-7; 7 nucleotides align to TRBD1. The CDR3 is 14 residues long. Germline V CDR1 and CDR2: MNHNS, SASEGT. V gave up 5 bases and J gave up 6 bases; unmatched junction bases: 10. CDR3 bases: TGTGCCAGCAGTCAAAGGGGGCCGCCTGGCGAGCAGTACTTC. Translating it yields CASSQRGPPGEQYF.

This chain joins TRBV9 and TRBJ2-1; 8 bases are shared with TRBD2. The germline V gene encodes CDR1 SGDLS and CDR2 YYNGEE. The CDR3 has 14 amino acids. V dropped 5 bases and J dropped 10; count of bases not matched to a gene: 11. Written as DNA, the CDR3 is TGTGCCAGCAGTCCCGGGACTAGGGCTGACGAGCAGTTCTTC. Its protein is CASSPGTRADEQFF.

V is TRBV7-9 and J is TRBJ2-3; a possible D gene is TRBD2 (6 bases). The CDR3 length is 14 residues. Germline values: CDR1 SEHNR, CDR2 FQNEAQ (reference sequence). Trimming took off 6 bases at V and 0 bases at J, with 10 bases between the two ends. The CDR3 nucleotides are TGTGCCAGCAGGTCGGGACTCAGCACAGATACGCAGTATTTT. Its protein product is CASRSGLSTDTQYF.

The V call is TRBV6-1, the J call TRBJ1-4; D uncertain. V was pared by 3 bases and J by 4 bases, with 18 bases between. The germline V gene has CDR1 MNHNS and CDR2 SASEGT. This CDR3 comprises 17 residues. The CDR3 DNA sequence: TGTGCCAGCAGTGACGCGGCGCGTGCAGCATTTAATGAAAAACTGTTTTTT. Translation: CASSDAARAAFNEKLFF.

The V call is TRBV5-1, the J call TRBJ1-6; D remains ambiguous. The V end lost 0 bases, the J end lost 2 bases, and 6 bases lay between the germline ends. Germline V gene lookup returns CDR1 SGHRS and CDR2 YFSETQ. This CDR3 contains 15 residues. CDR3 bases: TGCGCCAGCAGCTTGGACCAGGCCTATAATTCACCCCTCCACTTT. Amino acid sequence: CASSLDQAYNSPLHF.

The table lists this clone with a count of one. The chain recombines TRBV7-8 with TRBJ2-5, with 14 positions matching TRBD2. The V and J ends lost 5 bases and 4 bases, in that order; junction bases with no gene match: 6. The CDR3 length is 16 residues. In germline, CDR1 is SGHVS, CDR2 FQNEAQ. This CDR3 reads CASSVGGLAGAETQYF. CDR3 DNA sequence: TGTGCCAGCAGCGTGGGGGGACTAGCGGGAGCAGAGACCCAGTACTTC.

V and J are TRBV5-1 and TRBJ2-7; 8 bases are a match to TRBD1. V dropped 0 bases and J dropped 4; count of bases not matched to a gene: 6. The CDR3 is 15 amino acids. Germline-derived CDR1 and CDR2 are SGHRS and YFSETQ. The CDR3 sequence is CASSLAGHRGYEQYF. In DNA, the CDR3 is TGCGCCAGCAGCTTGGCCGGGCACAGGGGGTACGAGCAGTACTTC.

This rearrangement joins TRBV2 to TRBJ1-2; D is unclear. The V and J ends lost 4 bases and 8 bases respectively, with 17 bases between them. Germline CDR1 SNHLY, CDR2 FYNNEI. CDR3 length: 14 amino acids. The CDR3 protein is CASSAEPRFRGYTF. The CDR3 DNA reads as TGTGCCAGCAGTGCCGAACCGCGGTTCAGAGGCTACACCTTC.

The rearrangement uses TRBV5-6 and TRBJ2-7, with a tentative D call TRBD2 (7 bases). The CDR3 runs to 12 residues. From germline, CDR1 is SGHDT and CDR2 YYEEEE. Deletions cut 6 bases from V and 6 bases from J, with 13 bases between. The CDR3 loop is CASTGGPREQYF. In DNA, the CDR3 is TGTGCCAGCACCGGGGGGCCTCGCGAGCAGTACTTC.

The chain is built from TRBV30 and TRBJ1-4, with D possibly matching TRBD1 (6 bases). The CDR3 is made up of 12 amino acids. Germline CDR1 and CDR2: GTSNPN and SVGIG (reference sequence). The CDR3 DNA reads as TGTGCTTATGGCAGGGGTAGTGAAAAACTGTTTTTT. It codes for CAYGRGSEKLFF.